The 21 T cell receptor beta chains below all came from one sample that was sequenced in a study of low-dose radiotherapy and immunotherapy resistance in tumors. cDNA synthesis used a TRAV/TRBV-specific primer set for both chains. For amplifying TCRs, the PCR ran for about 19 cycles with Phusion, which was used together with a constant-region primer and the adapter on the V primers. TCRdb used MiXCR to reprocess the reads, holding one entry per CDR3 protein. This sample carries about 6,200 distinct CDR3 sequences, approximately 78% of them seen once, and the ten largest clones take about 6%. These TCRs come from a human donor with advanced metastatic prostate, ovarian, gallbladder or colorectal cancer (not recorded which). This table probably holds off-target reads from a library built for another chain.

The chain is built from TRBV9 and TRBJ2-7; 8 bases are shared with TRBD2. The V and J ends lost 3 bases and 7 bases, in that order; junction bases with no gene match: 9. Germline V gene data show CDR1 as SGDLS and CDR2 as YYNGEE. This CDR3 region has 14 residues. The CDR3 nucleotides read TGTGCCAGCAGCGCAAGTACTAGCGGTAGTGAGCAGTACTTC. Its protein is CASSASTSGSEQYF.

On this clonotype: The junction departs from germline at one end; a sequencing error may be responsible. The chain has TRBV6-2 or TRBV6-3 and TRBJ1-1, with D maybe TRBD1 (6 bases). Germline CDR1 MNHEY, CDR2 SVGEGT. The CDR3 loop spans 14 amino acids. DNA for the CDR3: TGTGCCAGCAGTTACTCGGCGCAGGGGTTTGAAACTTTCTTT. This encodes CASSYSAQGFETFF.

This CDR3 is CASSRGTDFAYSNQPQHF. CDR3 nucleotides: TGTGCCAGCAGCCGCGGGACCGACTTTGCTTATAGCAATCAGCCCCAGCATTTT. This sequence joins TRBV21-1 and TRBJ1-5; the table's D call TRBD1 went unverified against the DNA. TRBV21-1 is labeled a pseudogene. The CDR3 contains 18 residues.

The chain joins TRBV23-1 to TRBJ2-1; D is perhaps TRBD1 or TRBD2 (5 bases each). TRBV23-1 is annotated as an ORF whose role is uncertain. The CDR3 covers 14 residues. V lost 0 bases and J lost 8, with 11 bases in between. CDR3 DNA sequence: TGCGCCAGCAGTCAATCGGAGAGGGGAGATGAGCAGTTCTTC. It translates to CASSQSERGDEQFF.

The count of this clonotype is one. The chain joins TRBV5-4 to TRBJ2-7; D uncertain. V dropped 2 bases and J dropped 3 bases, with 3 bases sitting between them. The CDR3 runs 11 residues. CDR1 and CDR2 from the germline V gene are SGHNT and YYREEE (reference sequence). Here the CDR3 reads CASSFNYEQYF. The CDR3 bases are TGTGCCAGCAGCTTCAACTACGAGCAGTACTTC.

The CDR3 sequence is CASSETSGSSYEQYF. CDR3 nucleotide sequence: TGTGCCAGCAGCGAAACTAGCGGAAGCTCCTACGAGCAGTACTTC. V usage is TRBV5-4 and J usage is TRBJ2-7; TRBD2 matches 8 bases. CDR1 SGHNT and CDR2 YYREEE come from the germline V gene (reference sequence). The CDR3 extends over 15 amino acids. With V trimmed by 4 bases and J by 0 bases, 6 bases remained unmatched.

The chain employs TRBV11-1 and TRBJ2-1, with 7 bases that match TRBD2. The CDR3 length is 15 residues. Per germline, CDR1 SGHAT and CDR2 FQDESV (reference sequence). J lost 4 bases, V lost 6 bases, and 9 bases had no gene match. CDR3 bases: TGTGCCAGCAGGCCCGGACGGGGGGTGTACAATGAGCAGTTCTTC. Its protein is CASRPGRGVYNEQFF. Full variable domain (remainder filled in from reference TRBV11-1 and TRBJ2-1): EAEVAQSPRYKITEKSQAVAFWCDPISGHATLYWYRQILGQGPELLVQFQDESVVDDSQLPKDRFSAERLKGVDSTLKIQPAELGDSAMYLCASRPGRGVYNEQFFGPGTRLTVL.

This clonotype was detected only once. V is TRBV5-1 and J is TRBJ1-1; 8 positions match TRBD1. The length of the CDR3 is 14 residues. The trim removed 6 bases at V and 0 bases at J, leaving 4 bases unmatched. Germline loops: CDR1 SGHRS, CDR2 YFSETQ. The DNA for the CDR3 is TGCGCCAGCACCCGGGACAGGATGAACACTGAAGCTTTCTTT. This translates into CASTRDRMNTEAFF.

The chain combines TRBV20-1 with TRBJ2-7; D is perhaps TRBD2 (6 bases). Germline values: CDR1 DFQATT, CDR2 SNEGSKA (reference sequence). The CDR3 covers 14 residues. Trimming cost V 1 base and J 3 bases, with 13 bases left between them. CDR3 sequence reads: CSARGNGDFYEQYF. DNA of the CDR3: TGCAGTGCTAGAGGGAATGGGGACTTCTACGAGCAGTACTTC.

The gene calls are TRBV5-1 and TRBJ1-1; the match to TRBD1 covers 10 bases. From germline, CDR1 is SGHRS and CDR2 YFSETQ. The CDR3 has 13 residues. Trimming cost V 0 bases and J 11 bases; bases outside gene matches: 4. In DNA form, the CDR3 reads TGCGCCAGCAGCTTGGTGGGGACAGGGGACGCTTTCTTT. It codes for CASSLVGTGDAFF.

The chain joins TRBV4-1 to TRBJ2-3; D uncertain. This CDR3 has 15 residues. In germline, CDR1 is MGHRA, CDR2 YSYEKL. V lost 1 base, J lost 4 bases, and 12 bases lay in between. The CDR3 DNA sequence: TGCGCCAGCAGCCAAGCGGTAGCCTTCGCAGATACGCAGTATTTT. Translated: CASSQAVAFADTQYF.

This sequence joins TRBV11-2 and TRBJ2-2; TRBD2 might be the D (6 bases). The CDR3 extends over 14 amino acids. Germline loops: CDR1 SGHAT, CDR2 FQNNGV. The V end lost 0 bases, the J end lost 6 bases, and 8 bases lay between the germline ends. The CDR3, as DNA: TGTGCCAGCAGCTTAGAACCGGGAGCCGGGGAGCTGTTTTTT. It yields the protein CASSLEPGAGELFF.

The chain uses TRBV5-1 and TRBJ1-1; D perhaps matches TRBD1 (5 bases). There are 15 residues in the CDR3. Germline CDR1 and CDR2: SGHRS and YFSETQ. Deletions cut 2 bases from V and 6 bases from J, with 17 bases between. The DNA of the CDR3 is TGCGCCAGCAGCTTCGAAGGCAGACAGAGAGCTGAAGCTTTCTTT. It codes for CASSFEGRQRAEAFF.

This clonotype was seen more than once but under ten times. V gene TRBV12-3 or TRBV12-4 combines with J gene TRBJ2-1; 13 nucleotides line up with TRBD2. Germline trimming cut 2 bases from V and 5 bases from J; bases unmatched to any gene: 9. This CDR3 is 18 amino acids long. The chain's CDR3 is CASSLYPGLAGRNNEQFF. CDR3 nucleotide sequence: TGTGCCAGCAGTTTATATCCGGGACTAGCGGGAAGGAACAATGAGCAGTTCTTC.

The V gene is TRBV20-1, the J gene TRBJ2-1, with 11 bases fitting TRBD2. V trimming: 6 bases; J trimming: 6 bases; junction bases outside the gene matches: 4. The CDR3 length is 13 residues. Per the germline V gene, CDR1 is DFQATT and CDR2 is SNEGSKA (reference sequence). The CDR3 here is CSATGTSGNEQFF. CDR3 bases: TGCAGTGCAACCGGGACTAGCGGCAATGAGCAGTTCTTC.

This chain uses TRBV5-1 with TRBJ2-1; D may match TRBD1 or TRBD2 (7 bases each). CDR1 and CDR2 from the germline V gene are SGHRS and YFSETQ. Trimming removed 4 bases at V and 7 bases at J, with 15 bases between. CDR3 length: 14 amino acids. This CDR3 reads CASSAGGGGNEQFF. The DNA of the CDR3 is TGCGCCAGCAGCGCAGGGGGGGGCGGGAATGAGCAGTTCTTC.

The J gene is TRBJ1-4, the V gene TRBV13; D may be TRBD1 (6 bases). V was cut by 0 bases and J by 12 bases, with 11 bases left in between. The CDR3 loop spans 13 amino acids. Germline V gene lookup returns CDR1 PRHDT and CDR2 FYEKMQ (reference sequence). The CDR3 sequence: CASSLGQGSELFF. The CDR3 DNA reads TGTGCCAGCAGCTTAGGCCAGGGGTCGGAACTGTTTTTT.

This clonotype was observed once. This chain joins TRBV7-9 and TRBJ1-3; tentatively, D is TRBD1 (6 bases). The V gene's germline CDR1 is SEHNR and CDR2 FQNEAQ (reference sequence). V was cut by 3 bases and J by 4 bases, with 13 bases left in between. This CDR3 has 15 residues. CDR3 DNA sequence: TGTGCCAGCAGCTTTTCTACAGGGTACGGAAACACCATATATTTT. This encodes CASSFSTGYGNTIYF.

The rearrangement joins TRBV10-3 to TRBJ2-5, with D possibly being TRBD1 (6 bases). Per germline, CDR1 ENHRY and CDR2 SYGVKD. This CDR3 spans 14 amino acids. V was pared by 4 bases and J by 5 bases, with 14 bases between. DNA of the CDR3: TGTGCCATCAGTGGGTTGGGGGCCCGGGAGACCCAGTACTTC. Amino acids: CAISGLGARETQYF.

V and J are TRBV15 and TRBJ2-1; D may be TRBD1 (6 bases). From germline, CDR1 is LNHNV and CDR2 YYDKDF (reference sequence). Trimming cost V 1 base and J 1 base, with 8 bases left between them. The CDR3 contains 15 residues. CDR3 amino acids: CATSRGGGSYNEQFF. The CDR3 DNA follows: TGTGCCACCAGCAGAGGAGGGGGTTCCTACAATGAGCAGTTCTTC.

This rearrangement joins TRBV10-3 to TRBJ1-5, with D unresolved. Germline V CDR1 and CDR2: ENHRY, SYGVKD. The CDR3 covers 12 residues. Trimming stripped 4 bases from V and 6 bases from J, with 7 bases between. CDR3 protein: CAISGEAQPQHF. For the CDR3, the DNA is TGTGCCATCAGTGGAGAGGCTCAGCCCCAGCATTTT.